The 6 T cell receptor beta chains below were found in one sample sequenced in a study of cytomegalovirus exposure and HLA in healthy donors. With 60 Vbeta and 13 Jbeta primers, the PCR was carried out. The protocol was immunoSEQ multiplex PCR, while the TCRdb copy is restricted to in-frame clones and leaves out a portion. Here the sample spans 130,000 or so clones, around 80% being singletons. The sample comprised PBMCs. These receptors were obtained from a man aged 30 to 39 in good health and CMV-seronegative.

Worth noting for this clone: Other DNA sequences of this sample code for an identical CDR3. The CDR3 bases are TGCAGCGGCTACAGGGGAGGAGAGACCCAGTACTTC. Translating gives CSGYRGGETQYF. J is TRBJ2-5 and V is TRBV29-1; D possibly corresponds to TRBD1 (7 bases). Trimming removed 7 bases at V and 4 bases at J, with 13 bases between. Germline assignment: CDR1 SQVTM and CDR2 ANQGSEA. CDR3 length equals 12 residues.

CDR3 DNA sequence: TGTGCCAGCAATGGACAGCCTTACTATGGCTACACCTTC. Protein product: CASNGQPYYGYTF. The chain has TRBV28 and TRBJ1-2; perhaps TRBD1 as D (6 bases). CDR1 is MDHEN, CDR2 SYDVKM, per germline. This CDR3 spans 13 amino acids. With 7 bases removed from V and 3 bases from J, the gap between germline ends came to 12 bases.

The chain has TRBV5-1 and TRBJ2-7; 11 bases map to TRBD2. CDR1 SGHRS and CDR2 YFSETQ come from the germline V gene. The trim removed 3 bases at V and 2 bases at J, leaving 4 bases unmatched. This CDR3 comprises 15 residues. The CDR3, as DNA: TGCGCCAGCAGCTGGGGACTAGCGGAGACCTACGAGCAGTACTTC. Protein sequence: CASSWGLAETYEQYF.

The J gene is TRBJ1-6, the V gene TRBV30, with D possibly TRBD1 on 6 matching bases. Germline lookup yields CDR1 GTSNPN and CDR2 SVGIG (reference sequence). V was clipped by 5 bases and J by 8 bases, with 22 bases between them. CDR3 length: 16 residues. The CDR3, as DNA: TGTGCCTGGGGCCTCCTCAGGGGAGGGTTGCATTCACCCCTCCACTTT. Translating gives CAWGLLRGGLHSPLHF.

This clone has more than one count but fewer than ten. V is TRBV27 and J is TRBJ2-3; 7 bases map to TRBD2. From germline, CDR1 is MNHEY and CDR2 SMNVEV (reference sequence). The CDR3 is 15 amino acids. Unmatched junction bases numbered 4, after V lost 2 bases and J lost 2 bases. CDR3 nucleotides: TGTGCCAGCAGTTTACGCGGGAGTTACACAGATACGCAGTATTTT. Protein sequence: CASSLRGSYTDTQYF.

Worth noting for this clone: This sample also contains other DNA sequences that code for the same CDR3. This chain connects TRBV29-1 to TRBJ2-5, with D maybe TRBD1 (6 bases). From germline, CDR1 is SQVTM and CDR2 ANQGSEA. V was shortened by 7 bases and J by 2 bases, with 17 bases between the two germline ends. The CDR3 length is 14 residues. CDR3 sequence reads: CSAYSSGQQETQYF. In DNA, the CDR3 is TGCAGCGCCTACTCTTCAGGACAGCAAGAGACCCAGTACTTC.